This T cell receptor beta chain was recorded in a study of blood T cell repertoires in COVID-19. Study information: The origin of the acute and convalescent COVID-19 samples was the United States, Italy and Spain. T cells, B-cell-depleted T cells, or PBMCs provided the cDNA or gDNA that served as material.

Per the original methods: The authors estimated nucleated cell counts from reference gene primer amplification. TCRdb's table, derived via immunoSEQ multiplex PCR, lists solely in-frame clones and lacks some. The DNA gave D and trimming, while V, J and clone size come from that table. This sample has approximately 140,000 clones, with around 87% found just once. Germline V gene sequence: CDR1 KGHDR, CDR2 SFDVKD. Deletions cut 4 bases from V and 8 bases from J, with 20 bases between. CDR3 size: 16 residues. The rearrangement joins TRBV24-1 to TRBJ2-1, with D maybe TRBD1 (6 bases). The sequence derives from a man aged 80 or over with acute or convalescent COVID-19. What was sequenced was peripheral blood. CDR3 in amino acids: CATSENRAGFGHEQFF. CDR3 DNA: TGTGCCACCAGTGAGAACAGGGCAGGGTTCGGGCATGAGCAGTTCTTC.